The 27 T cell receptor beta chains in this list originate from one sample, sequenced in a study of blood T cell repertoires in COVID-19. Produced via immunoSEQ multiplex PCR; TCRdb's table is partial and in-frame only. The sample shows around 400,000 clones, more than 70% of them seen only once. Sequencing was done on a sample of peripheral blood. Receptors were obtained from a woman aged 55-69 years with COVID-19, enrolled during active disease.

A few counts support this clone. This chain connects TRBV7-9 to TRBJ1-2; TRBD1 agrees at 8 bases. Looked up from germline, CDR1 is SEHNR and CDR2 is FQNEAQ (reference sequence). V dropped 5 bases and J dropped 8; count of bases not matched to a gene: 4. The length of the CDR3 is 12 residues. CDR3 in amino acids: CASSRGTGGYTF. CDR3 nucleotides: TGTGCCAGCAGCAGGGGGACAGGCGGCTACACCTTC. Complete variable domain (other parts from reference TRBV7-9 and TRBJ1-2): DTGVSQNPRHKITKRGQNVTFRCDPISEHNRLYWYRQTLGQGPEFLTYFQNEAQLEKSRLLSDRFSAERPKGSFSTLEIQRTEQGDSAMYLCASSRGTGGYTFGSGTRLTVV.

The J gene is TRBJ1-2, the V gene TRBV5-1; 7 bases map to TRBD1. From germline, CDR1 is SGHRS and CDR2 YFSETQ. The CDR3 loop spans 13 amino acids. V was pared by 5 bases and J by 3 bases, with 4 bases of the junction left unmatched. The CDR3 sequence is CASSKQGDYGYTF. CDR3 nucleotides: TGCGCCAGCAGTAAGCAGGGGGACTATGGCTACACCTTC.

The CDR3: CASRSGDALGNQPQHF. CDR3 coding DNA: TGTGCCAGCAGGTCGGGGGACGCCTTGGGCAATCAGCCCCAGCATTTT. This chain uses TRBV6-6 with TRBJ1-5, with D tentatively TRBD1 (5 bases). V was cut by 6 bases and J by 2 bases, with 17 bases left in between. There are 16 residues in the CDR3. Per germline, CDR1 MNHNY and CDR2 SVGAGI (reference sequence).

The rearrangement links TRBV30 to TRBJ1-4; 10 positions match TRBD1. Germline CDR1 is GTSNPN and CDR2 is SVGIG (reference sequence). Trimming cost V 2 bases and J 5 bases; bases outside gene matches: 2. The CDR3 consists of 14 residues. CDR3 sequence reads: CAWSRDRGNEKLFF. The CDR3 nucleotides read TGTGCCTGGAGTCGGGACAGGGGAAATGAAAAACTGTTTTTT. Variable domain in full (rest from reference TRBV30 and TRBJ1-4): SQTIHQWPATLVQPVGSPLSLECTVEGTSNPNLYWYRQAAGRGLQLLFYSVGIGQISSEVPQNLSASRPQDRQFILSSKKLLLSDSGFYLCAWSRDRGNEKLFFGSGTQLSVL.

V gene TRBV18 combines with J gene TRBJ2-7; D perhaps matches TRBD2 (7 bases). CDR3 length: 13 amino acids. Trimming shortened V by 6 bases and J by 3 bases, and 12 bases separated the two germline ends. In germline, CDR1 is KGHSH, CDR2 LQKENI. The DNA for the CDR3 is TGTGCCAGCTCGGGGGGGCAGGGCTACGAGCAGTACTTC. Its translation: CASSGGQGYEQYF.

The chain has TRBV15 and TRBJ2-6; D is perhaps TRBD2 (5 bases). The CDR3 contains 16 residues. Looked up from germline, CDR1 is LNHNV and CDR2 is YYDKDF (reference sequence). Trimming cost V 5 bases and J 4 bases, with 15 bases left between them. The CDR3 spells CATSPRRGTGANVLTF. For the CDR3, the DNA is TGTGCCACCAGCCCCCGCCGGGGAACCGGGGCCAACGTCCTGACTTTC.

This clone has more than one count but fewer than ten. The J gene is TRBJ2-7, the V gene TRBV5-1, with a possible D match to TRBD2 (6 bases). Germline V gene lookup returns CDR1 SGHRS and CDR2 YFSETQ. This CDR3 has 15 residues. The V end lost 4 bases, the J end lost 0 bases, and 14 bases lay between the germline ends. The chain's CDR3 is CASSPLDGSSYEQYF. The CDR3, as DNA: TGCGCCAGCAGCCCCTTGGACGGGAGCTCCTACGAGCAGTACTTC.

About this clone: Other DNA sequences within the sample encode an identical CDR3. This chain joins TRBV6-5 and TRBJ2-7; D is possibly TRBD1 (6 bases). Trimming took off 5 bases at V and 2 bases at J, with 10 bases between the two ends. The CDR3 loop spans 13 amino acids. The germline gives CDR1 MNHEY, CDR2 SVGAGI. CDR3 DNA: TGTGCCAGCAGTCGACAGGCGCCCTACGAGCAGTACTTC. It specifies CASSRQAPYEQYF.

CDR3 bases: TGCAGCGTGGGGGGACAGAGAAGCTCTGGAAACACCATATATTTT. Translation gives CSVGGQRSSGNTIYF. The rearrangement joins TRBV29-1 to TRBJ1-3; 7 positions match TRBD1. CDR3 length: 15 residues. Germline V gives CDR1 SQVTM, CDR2 ANQGSEA. Trimming at V came to 6 bases and at J to 0 bases, leaving 8 bases not matched to a gene.

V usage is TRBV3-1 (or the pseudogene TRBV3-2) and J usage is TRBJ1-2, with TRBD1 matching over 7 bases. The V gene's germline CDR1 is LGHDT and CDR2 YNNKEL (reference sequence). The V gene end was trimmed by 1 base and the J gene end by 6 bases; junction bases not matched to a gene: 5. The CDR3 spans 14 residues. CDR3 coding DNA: TGTGCCAGCAGCCAAGCTGGCAGGGGGAATGGCTACACCTTC. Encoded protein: CASSQAGRGNGYTF.

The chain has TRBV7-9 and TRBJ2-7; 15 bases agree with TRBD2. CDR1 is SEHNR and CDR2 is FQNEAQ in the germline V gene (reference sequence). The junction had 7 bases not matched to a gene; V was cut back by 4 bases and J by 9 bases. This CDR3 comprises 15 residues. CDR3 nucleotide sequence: TGTGCCAGCAGCTCACCGGGACTAGCGGGGGGTCGGCAGTACTTC. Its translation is CASSSPGLAGGRQYF.

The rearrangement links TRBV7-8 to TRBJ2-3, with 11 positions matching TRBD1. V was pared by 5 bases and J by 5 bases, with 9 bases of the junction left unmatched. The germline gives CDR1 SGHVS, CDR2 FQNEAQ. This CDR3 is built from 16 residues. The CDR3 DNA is TGTGCCAGCAGCGCTTGGACAGGGGGCAGTATAGATACGCAGTATTTT. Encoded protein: CASSAWTGGSIDTQYF.

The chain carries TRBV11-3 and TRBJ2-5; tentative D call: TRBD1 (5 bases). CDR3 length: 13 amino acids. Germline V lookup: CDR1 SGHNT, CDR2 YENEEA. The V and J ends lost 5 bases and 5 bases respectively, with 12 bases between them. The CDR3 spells CASSAGLTETQYF. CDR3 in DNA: TGTGCCAGCAGCGCAGGGCTGACGGAGACCCAGTACTTC.

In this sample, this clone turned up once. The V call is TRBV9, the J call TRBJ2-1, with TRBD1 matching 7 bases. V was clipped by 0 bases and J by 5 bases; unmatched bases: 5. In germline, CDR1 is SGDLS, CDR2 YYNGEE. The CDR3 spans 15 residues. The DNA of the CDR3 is TGTGCCAGCAGCGTAGAGGGACAGACCAACAATGAGCAGTTCTTC. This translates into CASSVEGQTNNEQFF.

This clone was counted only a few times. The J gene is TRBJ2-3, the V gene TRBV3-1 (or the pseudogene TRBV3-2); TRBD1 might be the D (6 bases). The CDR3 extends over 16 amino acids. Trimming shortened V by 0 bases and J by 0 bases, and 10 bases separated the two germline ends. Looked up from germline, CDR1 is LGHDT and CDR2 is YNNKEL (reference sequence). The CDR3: CASSQDRQASTDTQYF. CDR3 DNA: TGTGCCAGCAGCCAAGATCGACAGGCAAGCACAGATACGCAGTATTTT.

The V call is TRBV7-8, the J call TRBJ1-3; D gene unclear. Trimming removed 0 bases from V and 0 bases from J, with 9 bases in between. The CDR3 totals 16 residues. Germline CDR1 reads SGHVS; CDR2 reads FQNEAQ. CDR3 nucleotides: TGTGCCAGCAGCTTAGCGCGGCCCTTCTCTGGAAACACCATATATTTT. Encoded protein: CASSLARPFSGNTIYF.

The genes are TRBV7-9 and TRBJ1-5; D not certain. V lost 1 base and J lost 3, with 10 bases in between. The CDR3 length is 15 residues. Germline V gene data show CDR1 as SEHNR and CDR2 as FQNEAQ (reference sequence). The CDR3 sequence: CASSLGGTSNQPQHF. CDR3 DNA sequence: TGTGCCAGCAGCTTAGGCGGCACTTCCAATCAGCCCCAGCATTTT.

The CDR3: CASSLSPAGVSDTQYF. The CDR3 DNA reads as TGCGCCAGCAGCTTGTCGCCGGCGGGGGTTTCAGATACGCAGTATTTT. V and J are TRBV5-1 and TRBJ2-3, with 7 positions matching TRBD2. The CDR3 totals 16 residues. The V gene end was trimmed by 1 base and the J gene end by 4 bases; junction bases not matched to a gene: 9. Germline CDR1 SGHRS, CDR2 YFSETQ. Together with reference TRBV5-1 and TRBJ2-3, the CDR3 gives the full variable domain: KAGVTQTPRYLIKTRGQQVTLSCSPISGHRSVSWYQQTPGQGLQFLFEYFSETQRNKGNFPGRFSGRQFSNSRSEMNVSTLELGDSALYLCASSLSPAGVSDTQYFGPGTRLTVL.

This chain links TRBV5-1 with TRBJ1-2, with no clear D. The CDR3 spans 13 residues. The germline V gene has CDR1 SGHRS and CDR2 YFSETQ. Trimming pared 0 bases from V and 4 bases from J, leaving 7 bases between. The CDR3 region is CASSLAPIYGYTF. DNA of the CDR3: TGCGCCAGCAGCTTGGCCCCAATCTATGGCTACACCTTC.

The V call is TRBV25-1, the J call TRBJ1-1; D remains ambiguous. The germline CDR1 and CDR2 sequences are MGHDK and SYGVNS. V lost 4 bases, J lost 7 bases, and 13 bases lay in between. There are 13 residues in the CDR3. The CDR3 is CASSGGGHLEAFF. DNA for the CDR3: TGTGCCAGCAGTGGGGGAGGGCACCTTGAAGCTTTCTTT.

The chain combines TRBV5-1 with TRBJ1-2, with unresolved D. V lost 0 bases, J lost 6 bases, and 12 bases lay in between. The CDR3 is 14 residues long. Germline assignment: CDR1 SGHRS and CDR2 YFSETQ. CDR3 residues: CASSLDGRKNGYTF. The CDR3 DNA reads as TGCGCCAGCAGCTTGGATGGGAGAAAGAATGGCTACACCTTC.

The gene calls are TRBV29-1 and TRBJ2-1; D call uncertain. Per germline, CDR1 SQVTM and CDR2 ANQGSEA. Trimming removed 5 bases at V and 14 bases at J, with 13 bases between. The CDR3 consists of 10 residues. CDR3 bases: TGCAGCGTTCTAGTCCTGGCGGAGTTCTTC. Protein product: CSVLVLAEFF.

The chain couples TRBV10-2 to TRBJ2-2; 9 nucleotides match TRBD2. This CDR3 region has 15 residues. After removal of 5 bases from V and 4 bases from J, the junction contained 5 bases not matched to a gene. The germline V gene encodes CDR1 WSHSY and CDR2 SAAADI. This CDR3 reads CASSPSGGLTGELFF. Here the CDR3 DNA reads TGCGCCAGCAGTCCCAGCGGGGGGCTCACCGGGGAGCTGTTTTTT.

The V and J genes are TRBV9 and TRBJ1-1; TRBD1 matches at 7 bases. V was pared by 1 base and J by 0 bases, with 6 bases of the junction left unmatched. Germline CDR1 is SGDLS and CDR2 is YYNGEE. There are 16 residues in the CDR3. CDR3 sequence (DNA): TGTGCCAGCAGCGTATCAACAGGGGCCATGAACACTGAAGCTTTCTTT. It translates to CASSVSTGAMNTEAFF.

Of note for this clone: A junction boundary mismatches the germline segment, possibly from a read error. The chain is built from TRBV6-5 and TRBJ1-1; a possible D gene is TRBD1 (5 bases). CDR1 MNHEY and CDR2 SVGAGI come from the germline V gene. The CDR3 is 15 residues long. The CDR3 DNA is TGTGCCAGCAGCCGGGTGGGCAGGGTGAATACTGAAGCTTTCTTT. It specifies CASSRVGRVNTEAFF.

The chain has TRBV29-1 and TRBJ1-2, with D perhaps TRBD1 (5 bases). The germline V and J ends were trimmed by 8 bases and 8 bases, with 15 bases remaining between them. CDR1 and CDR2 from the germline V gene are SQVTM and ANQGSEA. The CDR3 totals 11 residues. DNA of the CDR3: TGCAGCTACCGGGGGACGGACGGCTACACCTTC. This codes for CSYRGTDGYTF. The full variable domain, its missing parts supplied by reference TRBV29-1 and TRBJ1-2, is SAVISQKPSRDICQRGTSLTIQCQVDSQVTMMFWYRQQPGQSLTLIATANQGSEATYESGFVIDKFPISRPNLTFSTLTVSNMSPEDSSIYLCSYRGTDGYTFGSGTRLTVV.

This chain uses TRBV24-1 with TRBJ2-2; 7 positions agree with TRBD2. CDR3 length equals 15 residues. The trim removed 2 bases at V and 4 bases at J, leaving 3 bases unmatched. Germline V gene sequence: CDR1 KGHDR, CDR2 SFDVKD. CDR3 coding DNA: TGTGCCACCAGTGATTCGGGGGGTAGCACCGGGGAGCTGTTTTTT. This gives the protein CATSDSGGSTGELFF.